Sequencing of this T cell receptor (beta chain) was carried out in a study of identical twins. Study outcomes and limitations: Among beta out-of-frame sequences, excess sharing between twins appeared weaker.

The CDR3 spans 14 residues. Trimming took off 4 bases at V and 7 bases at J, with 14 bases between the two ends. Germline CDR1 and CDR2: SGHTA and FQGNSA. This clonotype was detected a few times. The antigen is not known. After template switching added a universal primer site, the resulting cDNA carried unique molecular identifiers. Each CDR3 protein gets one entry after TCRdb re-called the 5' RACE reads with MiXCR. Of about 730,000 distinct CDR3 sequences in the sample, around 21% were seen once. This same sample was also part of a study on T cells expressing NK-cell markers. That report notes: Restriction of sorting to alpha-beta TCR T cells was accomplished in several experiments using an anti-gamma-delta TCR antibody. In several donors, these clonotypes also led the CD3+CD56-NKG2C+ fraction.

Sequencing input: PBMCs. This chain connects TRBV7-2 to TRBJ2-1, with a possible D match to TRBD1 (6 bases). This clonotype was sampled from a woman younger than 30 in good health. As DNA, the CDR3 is TGTGCCAGCAGCTCGGGTGCAGGGGTGAATGAGCAGTTCTTC. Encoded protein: CASSSGAGVNEQFF.